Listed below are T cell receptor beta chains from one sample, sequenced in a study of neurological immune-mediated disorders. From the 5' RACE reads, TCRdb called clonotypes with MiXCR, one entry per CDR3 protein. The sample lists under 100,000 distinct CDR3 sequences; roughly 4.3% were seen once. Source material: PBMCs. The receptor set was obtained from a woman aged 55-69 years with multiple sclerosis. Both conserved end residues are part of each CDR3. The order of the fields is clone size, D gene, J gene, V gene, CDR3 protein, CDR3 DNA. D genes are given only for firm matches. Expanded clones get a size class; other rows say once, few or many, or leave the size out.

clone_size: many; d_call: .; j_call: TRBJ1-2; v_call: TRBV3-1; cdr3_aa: CASSQGDGSYGYTF; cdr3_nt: TGTGCCAGCAGCCAAGGGGACGGAAGCTATGGCTACACCTTC
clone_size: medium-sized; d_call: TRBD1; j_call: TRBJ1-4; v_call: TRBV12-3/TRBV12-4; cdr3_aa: CASSRGQQNEKLFF; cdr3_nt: TGTGCCAGCAGCCGGGGACAGCAAAATGAAAAACTGTTTTTT
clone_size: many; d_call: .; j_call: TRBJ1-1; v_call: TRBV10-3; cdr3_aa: CAISERATNNKNTEAFF; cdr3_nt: TGTGCCATCAGTGAAAGGGCCACGAATAACAAGAACACTGAAGCTTTCTTT
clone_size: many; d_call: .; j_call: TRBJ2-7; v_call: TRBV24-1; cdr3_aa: CATSQFRQYF; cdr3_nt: TGTGCCACCAGTCAGTTTCGGCAGTACTTC
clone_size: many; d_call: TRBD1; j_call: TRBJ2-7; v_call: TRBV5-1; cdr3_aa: CASSLSGTGGDEQYF; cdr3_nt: TGCGCCAGCAGCTTATCCGGGACAGGGGGCGACGAGCAGTACTTC
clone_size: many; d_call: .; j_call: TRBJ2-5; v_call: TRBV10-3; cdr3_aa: CATQPPPPLQETQYF; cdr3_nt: TGTGCCACTCAACCCCCCCCTCCCCTCCAAGAGACCCAGTACTTC
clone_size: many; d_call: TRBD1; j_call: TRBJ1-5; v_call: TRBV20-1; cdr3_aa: CSAWDRVSIQPQHF; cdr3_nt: TGCAGTGCTTGGGACAGGGTTTCCATCCAGCCCCAGCATTTT
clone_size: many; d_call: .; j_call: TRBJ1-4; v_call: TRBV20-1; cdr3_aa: CSARGARGRLEKLFF; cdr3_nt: TGCAGTGCTAGAGGTGCCAGGGGTAGGCTTGAAAAACTGTTTTTT
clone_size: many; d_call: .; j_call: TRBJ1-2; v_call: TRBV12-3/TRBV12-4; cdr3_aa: CASSLLGNYGYTF; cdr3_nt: TGTGCCAGCAGTTTGTTAGGGAACTATGGCTACACCTTC
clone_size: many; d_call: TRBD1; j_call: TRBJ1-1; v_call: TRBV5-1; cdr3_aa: CASSWTGGWNTEAFF; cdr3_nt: TGCGCCAGCAGCTGGACAGGGGGCTGGAACACTGAAGCTTTCTTT
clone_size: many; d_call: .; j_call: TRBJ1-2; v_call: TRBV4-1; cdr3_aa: CASSQDAPGEVSANYGYTF; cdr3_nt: TGCGCCAGCAGCCAAGACGCTCCGGGGGAAGTCTCCGCTAACTATGGCTACACCTTC
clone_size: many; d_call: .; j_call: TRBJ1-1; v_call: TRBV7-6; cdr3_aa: CASSLAGGSTEAFF; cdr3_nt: TGTGCCAGCAGCTTAGCAGGGGGTAGCACTGAAGCTTTCTTT
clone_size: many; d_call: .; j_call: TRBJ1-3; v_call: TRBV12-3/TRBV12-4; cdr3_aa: CASSFQRNDRIVNTIYF; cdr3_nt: TGTGCCAGCAGTTTTCAAAGAAATGACAGAATCGTAAACACCATATATTTT
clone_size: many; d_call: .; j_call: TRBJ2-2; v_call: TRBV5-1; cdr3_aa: CASSLGGQNTGELFF; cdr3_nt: TGCGCCAGCAGCTTGGGGGGACAGAACACCGGGGAGCTGTTTTTT
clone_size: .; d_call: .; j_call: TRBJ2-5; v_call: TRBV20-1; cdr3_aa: CSATAGVETQYF; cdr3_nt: TGCAGTGCTACCGCTGGGGTTGAGACCCAGTACTTC
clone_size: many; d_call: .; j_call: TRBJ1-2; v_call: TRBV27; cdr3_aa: CASSFGSQSGYTF; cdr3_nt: TGTGCCAGCAGTTTCGGGAGCCAATCTGGCTACACCTTC
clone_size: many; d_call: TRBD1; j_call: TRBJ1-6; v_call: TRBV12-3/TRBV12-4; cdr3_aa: CASTKTGGTNSPLHF; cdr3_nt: TGTGCCAGCACTAAGACAGGGGGCACAAATTCACCCCTCCACTTT
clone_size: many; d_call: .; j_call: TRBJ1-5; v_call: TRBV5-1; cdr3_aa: CASSFGGLDQPQHF; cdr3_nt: TGCGCCAGCAGCTTTGGGGGGCTAGATCAGCCCCAGCATTTT
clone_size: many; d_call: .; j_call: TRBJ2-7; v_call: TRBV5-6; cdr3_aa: CASSTSGRRSYEQYF; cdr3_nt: TGTGCCAGCAGCACCTCAGGACGCCGCTCCTACGAGCAGTACTTC
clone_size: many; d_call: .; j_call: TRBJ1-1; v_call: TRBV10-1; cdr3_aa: CASSRGNTEAFF; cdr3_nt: TGCGCCAGCTCTAGAGGTAACACTGAAGCTTTCTTT
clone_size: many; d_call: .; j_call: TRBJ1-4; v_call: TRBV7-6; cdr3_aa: CASSLATPATNEKLFF; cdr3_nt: TGTGCCAGCAGCTTAGCAACACCAGCAACTAATGAAAAACTGTTTTTT
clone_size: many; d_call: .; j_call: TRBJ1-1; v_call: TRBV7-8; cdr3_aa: CASSLAQQSIYTEAFF; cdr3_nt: TGTGCCAGCAGCTTAGCGCAGCAATCCATCTACACTGAAGCTTTCTTT
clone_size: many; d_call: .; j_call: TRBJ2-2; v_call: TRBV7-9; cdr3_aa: CASSSKTDPTGELFF; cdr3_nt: TGTGCCAGCAGCTCGAAGACGGATCCCACCGGGGAGCTGTTTTTT
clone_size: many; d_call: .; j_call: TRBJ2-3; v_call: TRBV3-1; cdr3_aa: CASSQGANTDTQYF; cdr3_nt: TGTGCCAGCAGCCAAGGGGCCAACACAGATACGCAGTATTTT
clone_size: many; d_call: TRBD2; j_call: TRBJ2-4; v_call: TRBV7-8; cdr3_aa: CASSPREGRGGLNIQYF; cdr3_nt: TGTGCCAGCAGCCCCCGGGAGGGGCGGGGGGGCCTGAACATTCAGTACTTC
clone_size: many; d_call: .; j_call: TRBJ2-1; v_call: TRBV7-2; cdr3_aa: CASSLSPPYEQFF; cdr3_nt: TGTGCCAGCAGCTTATCCCCGCCCTATGAGCAGTTCTTC
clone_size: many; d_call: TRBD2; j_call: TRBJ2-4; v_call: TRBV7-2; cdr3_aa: CASSPGLAGNIQYF; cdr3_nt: TGTGCCAGCAGCCCCGGACTAGCGGGAAACATTCAGTACTTC
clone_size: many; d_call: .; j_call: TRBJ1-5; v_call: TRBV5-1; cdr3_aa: CASSPGHEIGNQPQHF; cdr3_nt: TGCGCCAGCAGCCCGGGACACGAGATTGGCAATCAGCCCCAGCATTTT
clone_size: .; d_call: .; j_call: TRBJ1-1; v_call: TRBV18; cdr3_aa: CANSPLAPREAFF; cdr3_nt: TGTGCCAACTCACCTCTGGCACCCCGGGAAGCTTTCTTT
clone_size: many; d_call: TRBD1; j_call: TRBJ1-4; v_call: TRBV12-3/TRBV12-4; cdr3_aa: CASTLRQGVEKLFF; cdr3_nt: TGTGCCAGCACCCTTCGACAGGGGGTCGAAAAACTGTTTTTT
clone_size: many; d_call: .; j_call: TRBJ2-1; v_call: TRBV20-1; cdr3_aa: CSAPRGQTSNEQFF; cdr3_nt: TGCAGTGCTCCGCGGGGACAAACGTCTAATGAGCAGTTCTTC
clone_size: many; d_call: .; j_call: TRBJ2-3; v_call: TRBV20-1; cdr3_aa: CSAREPDTQYF; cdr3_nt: TGCAGTGCCCGTGAGCCGGATACGCAGTATTTT
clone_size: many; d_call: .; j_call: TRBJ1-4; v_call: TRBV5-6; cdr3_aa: CASSDGRHNEKLFF; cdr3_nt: TGTGCCAGCAGCGACGGACGGCATAATGAAAAACTGTTTTTT